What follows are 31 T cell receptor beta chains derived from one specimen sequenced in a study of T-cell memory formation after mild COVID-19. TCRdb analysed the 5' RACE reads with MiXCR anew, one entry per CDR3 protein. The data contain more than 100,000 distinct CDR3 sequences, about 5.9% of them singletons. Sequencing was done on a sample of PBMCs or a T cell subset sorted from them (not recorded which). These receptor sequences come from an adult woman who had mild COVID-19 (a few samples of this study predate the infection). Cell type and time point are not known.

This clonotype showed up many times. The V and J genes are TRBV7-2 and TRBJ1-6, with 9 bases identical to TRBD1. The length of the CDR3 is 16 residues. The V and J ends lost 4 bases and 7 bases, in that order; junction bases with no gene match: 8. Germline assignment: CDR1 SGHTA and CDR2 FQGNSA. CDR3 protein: CASSSGTGSKNSPLHF. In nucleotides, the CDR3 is TGTGCCAGCAGCTCTGGGACAGGGTCGAAGAATTCACCCCTCCACTTT. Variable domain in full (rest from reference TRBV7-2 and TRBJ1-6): GAGVSQSPSNKVTEKGKDVELRCDPISGHTALYWYRQSLGQGLEFLIYFQGNSAPDKSGLPSDRFSAERTGGSVSTLTIQRTQQEDSAVYLCASSSGTGSKNSPLHFGNGTRLTVT.

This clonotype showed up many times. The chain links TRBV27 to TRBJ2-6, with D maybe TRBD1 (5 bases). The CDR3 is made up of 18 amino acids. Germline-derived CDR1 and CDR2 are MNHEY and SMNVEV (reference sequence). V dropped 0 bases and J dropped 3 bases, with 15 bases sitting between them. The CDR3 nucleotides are TGTGCCAGCAGTTTATCGCCAGGGATCTCTGGTGGGGCCAACGTCCTGACTTTC. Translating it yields CASSLSPGISGGANVLTF.

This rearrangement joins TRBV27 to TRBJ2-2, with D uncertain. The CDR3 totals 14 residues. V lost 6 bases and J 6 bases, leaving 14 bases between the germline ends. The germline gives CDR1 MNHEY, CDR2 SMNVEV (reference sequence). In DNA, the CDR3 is TGTGCCAGCAGCCGGGCGGCCGGTGCCGGGGAGCTGTTTTTT. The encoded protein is CASSRAAGAGELFF.

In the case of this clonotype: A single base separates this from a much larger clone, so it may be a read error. CDR3 region: CASTQSTDTRYF. The CDR3 bases are TGTGCCAGCACCCAAAGCACAGATACGCGGTATTTT. This chain links TRBV11-2 with TRBJ2-3; no definite D call. Looked up from germline, CDR1 is SGHAT and CDR2 is FQNNGV. The CDR3 covers 12 residues.

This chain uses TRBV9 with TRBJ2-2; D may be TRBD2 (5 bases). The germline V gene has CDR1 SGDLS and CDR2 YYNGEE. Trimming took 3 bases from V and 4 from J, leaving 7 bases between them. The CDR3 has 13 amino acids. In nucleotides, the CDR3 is TGTGCCAGCAGCGCGGACTTCACCGGGGAGCTGTTTTTT. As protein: CASSADFTGELFF.

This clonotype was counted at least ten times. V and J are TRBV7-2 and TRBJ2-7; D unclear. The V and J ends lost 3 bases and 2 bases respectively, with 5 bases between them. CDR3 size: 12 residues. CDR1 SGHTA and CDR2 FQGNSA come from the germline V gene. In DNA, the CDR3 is TGTGCCAGCAGCTTGATGCCCTACGAGCAGTACTTC. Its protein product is CASSLMPYEQYF.

The CDR3 DNA sequence: TGTGCCAGCAGCTTAAAAAGATTTAGCACAGATACGCAGTATTTT. It yields the protein CASSLKRFSTDTQYF. This chain joins TRBV7-9 and TRBJ2-3, with unresolved D. The CDR3 totals 15 residues. Germline CDR1 and CDR2: SEHNR and FQNEAQ (reference sequence). V was clipped by 2 bases and J by 0 bases, with 9 bases between them.

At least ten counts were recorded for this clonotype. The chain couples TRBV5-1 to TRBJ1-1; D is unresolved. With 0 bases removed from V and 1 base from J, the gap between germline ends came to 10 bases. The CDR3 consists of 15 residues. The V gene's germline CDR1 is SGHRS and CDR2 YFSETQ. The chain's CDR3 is CASSLVVPSNTEAFF. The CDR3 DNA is TGCGCCAGCAGCTTGGTTGTCCCATCGAACACTGAAGCTTTCTTT.

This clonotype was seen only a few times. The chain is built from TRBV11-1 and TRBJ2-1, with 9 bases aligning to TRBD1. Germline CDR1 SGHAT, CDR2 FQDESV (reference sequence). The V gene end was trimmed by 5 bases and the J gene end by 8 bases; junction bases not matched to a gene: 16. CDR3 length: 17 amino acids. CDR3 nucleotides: TGTGCCAGCAGCCCAGATTTGGGGACAGGGAGAAAGGATGAGCAGTTCTTC. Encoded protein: CASSPDLGTGRKDEQFF.

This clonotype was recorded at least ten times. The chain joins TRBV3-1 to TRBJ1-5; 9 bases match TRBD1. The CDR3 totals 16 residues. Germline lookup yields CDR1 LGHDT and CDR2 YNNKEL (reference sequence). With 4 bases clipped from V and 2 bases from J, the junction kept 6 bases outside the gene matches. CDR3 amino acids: CASSPGTGTGNQPQHF. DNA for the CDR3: TGTGCCAGCAGCCCCGGGACAGGGACGGGCAATCAGCCCCAGCATTTT. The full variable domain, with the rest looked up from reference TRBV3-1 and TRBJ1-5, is DTAVSQTPKYLVTQMGNDKSIKCEQNLGHDTMYWYKQDSKKFLKIMFSYNNKELIINETVPNRFSPKSPDKAHLNLHINSLELGDSAVYFCASSPGTGTGNQPQHFGDGTRLSIL.

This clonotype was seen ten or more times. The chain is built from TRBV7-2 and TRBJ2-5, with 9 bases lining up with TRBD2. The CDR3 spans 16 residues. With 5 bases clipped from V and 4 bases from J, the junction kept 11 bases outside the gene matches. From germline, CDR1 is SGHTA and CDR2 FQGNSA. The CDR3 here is CASSPHAGGSSETQYF. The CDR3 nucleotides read TGTGCCAGCAGCCCCCATGCGGGGGGGTCTTCAGAGACCCAGTACTTC. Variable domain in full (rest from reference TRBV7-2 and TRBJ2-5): GAGVSQSPSNKVTEKGKDVELRCDPISGHTALYWYRQSLGQGLEFLIYFQGNSAPDKSGLPSDRFSAERTGGSVSTLTIQRTQQEDSAVYLCASSPHAGGSSETQYFGPGTRLLVL.

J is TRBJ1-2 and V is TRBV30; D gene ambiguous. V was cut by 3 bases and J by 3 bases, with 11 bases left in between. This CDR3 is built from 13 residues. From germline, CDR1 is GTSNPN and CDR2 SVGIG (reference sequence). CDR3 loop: CAWSGLNHYGYTF. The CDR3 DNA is TGTGCCTGGAGCGGACTCAATCACTATGGCTACACCTTC.

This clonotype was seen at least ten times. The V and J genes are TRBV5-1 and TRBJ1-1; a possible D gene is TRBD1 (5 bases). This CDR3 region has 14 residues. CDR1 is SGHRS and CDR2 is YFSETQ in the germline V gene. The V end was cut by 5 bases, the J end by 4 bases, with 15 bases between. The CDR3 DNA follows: TGCGCCAGCAGACACAACGGCCAGGGCACTGAAGCTTTCTTT. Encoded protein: CASRHNGQGTEAFF. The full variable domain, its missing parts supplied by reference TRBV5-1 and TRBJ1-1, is KAGVTQTPRYLIKTRGQQVTLSCSPISGHRSVSWYQQTPGQGLQFLFEYFSETQRNKGNFPGRFSGRQFSNSRSEMNVSTLELGDSALYLCASRHNGQGTEAFFGQGTRLTVV.

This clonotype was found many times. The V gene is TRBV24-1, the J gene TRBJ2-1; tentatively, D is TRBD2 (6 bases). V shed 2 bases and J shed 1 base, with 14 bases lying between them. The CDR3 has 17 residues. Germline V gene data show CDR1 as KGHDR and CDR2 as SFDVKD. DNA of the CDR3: TGTGCCACCAGTGATTGGAGGACCCGGGGGTCCTACAATGAGCAGTTCTTC. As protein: CATSDWRTRGSYNEQFF.

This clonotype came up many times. The CDR3 sequence: CASSLVAGGTDTQYF. As DNA, the CDR3 is TGTGCCAGCAGCTTAGTCGCGGGGGGCACAGATACGCAGTATTTT. The rearrangement links TRBV7-2 to TRBJ2-3, with TRBD2 identical over 7 bases. Germline values: CDR1 SGHTA, CDR2 FQGNSA. There are 15 residues in the CDR3. The V gene end was trimmed by 1 base and the J gene end by 1 base; junction bases not matched to a gene: 2.

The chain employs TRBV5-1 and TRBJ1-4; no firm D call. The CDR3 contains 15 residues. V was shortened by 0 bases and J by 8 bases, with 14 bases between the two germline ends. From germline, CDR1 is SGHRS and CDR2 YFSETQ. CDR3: CASSLERPQREKLFF. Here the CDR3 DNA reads TGCGCCAGCAGCTTGGAGAGGCCTCAGCGAGAAAAACTGTTTTTT.

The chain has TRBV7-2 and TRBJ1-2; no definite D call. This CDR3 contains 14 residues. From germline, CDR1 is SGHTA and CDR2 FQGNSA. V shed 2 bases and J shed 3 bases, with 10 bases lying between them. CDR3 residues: CASSLMRVDYGYTF. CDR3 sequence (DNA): TGTGCCAGCAGCTTAATGAGGGTTGACTATGGCTACACCTTC.

CDR3 in amino acids: CASSSGGQGLYEQYF. The CDR3 bases are TGTGCCAGCTCCTCAGGAGGACAGGGACTCTACGAGCAGTACTTC. The chain is built from TRBV18 and TRBJ2-7, with TRBD1 matching 8 bases. Trimming took 6 bases from V and 3 from J; bases not matched to a gene: 10. CDR3 length: 15 amino acids. Germline CDR1 KGHSH, CDR2 LQKENI.

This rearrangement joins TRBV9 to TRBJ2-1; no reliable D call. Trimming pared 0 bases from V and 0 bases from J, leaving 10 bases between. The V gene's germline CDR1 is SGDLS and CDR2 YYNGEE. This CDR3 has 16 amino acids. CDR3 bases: TGTGCCAGCAGCGTAGCTTTACTTAGCTCCTACAATGAGCAGTTCTTC. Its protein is CASSVALLSSYNEQFF.

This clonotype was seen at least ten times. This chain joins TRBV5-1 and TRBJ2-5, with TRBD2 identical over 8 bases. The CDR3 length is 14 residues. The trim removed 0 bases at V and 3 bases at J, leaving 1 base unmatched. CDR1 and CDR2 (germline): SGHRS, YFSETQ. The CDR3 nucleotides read TGCGCCAGCAGCTTGGGACTAGCGAAAGAGACCCAGTACTTC. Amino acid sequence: CASSLGLAKETQYF.

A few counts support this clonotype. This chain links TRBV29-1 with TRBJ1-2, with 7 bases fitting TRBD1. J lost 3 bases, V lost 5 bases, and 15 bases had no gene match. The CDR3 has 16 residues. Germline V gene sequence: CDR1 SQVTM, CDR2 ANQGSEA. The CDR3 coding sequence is TGCAGCGTTTCGGGGTCCCAGGGACAGACCTACTATGGCTACACCTTC. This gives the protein CSVSGSQGQTYYGYTF.

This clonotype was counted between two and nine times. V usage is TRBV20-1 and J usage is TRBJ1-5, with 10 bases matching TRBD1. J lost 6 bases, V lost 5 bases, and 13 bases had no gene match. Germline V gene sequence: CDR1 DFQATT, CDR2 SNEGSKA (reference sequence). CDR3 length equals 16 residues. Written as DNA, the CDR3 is TGCAGTGCTCATTCCCTGGGACAGGGGATAGGTCAGCCCCAGCATTTT. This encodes CSAHSLGQGIGQPQHF.

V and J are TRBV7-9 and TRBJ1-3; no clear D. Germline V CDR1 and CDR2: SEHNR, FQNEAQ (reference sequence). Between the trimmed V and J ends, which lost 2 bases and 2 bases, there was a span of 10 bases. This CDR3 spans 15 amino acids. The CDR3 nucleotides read TGTGCCAGCAGCTTAAGTGGGTTTGCTGGAAACACCATATATTTT. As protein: CASSLSGFAGNTIYF.

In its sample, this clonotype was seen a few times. CDR3 DNA sequence: TGTGCCAGCAGCTTAGGAGGGCACGTGGGCTACACCTTC. Amino acids: CASSLGGHVGYTF. The rearrangement uses TRBV5-4 and TRBJ1-2; no reliable D call. The CDR3 has 13 amino acids. CDR1 SGHNT and CDR2 YYREEE come from the germline V gene (reference sequence). V lost 2 bases, J lost 8 bases, and 13 bases lay in between.

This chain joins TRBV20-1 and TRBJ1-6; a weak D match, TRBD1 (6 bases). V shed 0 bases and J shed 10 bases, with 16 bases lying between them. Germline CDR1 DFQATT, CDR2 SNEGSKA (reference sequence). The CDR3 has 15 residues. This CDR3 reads CSARDWGVGGSPLHF. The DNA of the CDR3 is TGCAGTGCTAGAGATTGGGGGGTAGGGGGGTCACCCCTCCACTTT.

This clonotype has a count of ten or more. The CDR3 loop is CASSLDSGAGANVLTF. For the CDR3, the DNA is TGCGCCAGCAGCCTCGACTCGGGGGCTGGGGCCAACGTCCTGACTTTC. The chain uses TRBV4-1 and TRBJ2-6, with D perhaps TRBD2 (6 bases). The CDR3 is made up of 16 amino acids. The V end was cut by 4 bases, the J end by 2 bases, with 12 bases between. The germline V gene has CDR1 MGHRA and CDR2 YSYEKL.

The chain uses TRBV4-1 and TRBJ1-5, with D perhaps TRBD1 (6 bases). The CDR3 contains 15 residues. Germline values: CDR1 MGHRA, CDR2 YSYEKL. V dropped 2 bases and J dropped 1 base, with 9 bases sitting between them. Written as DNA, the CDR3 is TGCGCCAGCAGCCAAACGCAGGGGAGCAATCAGCCCCAGCATTTT. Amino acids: CASSQTQGSNQPQHF.

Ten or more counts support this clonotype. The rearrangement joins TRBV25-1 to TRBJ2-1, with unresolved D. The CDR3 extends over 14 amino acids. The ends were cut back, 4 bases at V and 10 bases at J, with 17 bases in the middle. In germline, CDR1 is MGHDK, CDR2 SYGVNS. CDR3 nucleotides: TGTGCCAGCAGTGCTTATGCAAGAGGCCAAGAGCAGTTCTTC. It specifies CASSAYARGQEQFF.

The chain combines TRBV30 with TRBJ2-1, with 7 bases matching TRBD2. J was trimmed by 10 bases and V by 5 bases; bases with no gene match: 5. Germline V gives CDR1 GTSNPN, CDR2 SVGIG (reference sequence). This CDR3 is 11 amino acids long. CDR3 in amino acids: CAWGSGVEQFF. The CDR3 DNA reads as TGTGCCTGGGGCAGCGGGGTGGAGCAGTTCTTC.

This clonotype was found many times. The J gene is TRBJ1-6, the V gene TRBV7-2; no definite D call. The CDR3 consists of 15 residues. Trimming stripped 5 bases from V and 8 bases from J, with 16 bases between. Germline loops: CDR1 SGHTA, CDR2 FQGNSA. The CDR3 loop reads CASSLSLGPDSPLHF. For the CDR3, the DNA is TGTGCCAGCAGCCTATCTTTGGGTCCGGATTCACCCCTCCACTTT.

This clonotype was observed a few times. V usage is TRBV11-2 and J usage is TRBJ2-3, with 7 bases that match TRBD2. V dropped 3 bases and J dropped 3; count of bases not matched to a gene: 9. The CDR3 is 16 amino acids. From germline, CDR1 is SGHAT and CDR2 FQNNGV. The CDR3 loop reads CASSLTILAGTDTQYF. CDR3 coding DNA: TGTGCCAGCAGCTTGACAATATTAGCGGGTACAGATACGCAGTATTTT.